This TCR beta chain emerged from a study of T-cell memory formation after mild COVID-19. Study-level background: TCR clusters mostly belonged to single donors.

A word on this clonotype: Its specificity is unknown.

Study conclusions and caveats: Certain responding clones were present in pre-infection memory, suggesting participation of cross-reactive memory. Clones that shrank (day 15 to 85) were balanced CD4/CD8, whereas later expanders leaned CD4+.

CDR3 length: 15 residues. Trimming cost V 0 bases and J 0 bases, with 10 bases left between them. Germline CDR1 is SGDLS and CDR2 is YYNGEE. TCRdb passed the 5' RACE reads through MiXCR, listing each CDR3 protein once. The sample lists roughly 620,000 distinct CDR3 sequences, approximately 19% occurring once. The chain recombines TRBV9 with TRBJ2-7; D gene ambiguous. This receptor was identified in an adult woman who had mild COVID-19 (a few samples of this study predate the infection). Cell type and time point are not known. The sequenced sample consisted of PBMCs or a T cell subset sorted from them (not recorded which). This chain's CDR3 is CASSVGVGNSYEQYF. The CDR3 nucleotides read TGTGCCAGCAGCGTAGGGGTGGGAAACTCCTACGAGCAGTACTTC. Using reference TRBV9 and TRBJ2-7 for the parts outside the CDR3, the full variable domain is DSGVTQTPKHLITATGQRVTLRCSPRSGDLSVYWYQQSLDQGLQFLIQYYNGEERAKGNILERFSAQQFPDLHSELNLSSLELGDSALYFCASSVGVGNSYEQYFGPGTRLTVT.